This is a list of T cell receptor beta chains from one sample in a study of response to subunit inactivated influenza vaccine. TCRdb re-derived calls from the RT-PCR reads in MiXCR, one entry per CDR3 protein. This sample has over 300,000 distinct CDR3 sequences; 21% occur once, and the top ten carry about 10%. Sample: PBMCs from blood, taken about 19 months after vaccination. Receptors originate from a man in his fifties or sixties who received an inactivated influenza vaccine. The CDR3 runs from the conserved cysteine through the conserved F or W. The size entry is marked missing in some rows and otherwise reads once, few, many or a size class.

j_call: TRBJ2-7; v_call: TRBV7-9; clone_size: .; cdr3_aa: CASSLWPDRYEQYF
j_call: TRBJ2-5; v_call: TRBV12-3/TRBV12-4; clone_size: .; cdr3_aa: CASGLAGSQETQYF
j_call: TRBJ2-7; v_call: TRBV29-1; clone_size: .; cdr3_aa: CSVTDSGLLYEQYF
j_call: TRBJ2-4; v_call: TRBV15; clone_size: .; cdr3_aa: CATSRDRGVEGSQNIQYF
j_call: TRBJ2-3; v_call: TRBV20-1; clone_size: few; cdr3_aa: CSAVTSGGPDTQYF
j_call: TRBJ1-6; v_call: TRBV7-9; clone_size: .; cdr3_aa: CASSRDTSPLHF
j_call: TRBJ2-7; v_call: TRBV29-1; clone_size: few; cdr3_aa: CSVEAGVSYEQYF
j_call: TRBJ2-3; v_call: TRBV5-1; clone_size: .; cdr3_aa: CASSPERGADTQYF
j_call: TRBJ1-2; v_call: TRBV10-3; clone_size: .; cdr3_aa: CAISESVAGDGYTF
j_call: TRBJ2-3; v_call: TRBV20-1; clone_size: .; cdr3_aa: CSTGTYPTDTQYF
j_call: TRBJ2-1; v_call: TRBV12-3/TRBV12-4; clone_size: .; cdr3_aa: CASSLTRQERNEQFF
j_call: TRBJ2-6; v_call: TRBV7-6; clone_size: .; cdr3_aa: CASSTTGAGANVLTF
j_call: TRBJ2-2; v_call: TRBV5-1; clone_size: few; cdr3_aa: CASTHPENTGELFF
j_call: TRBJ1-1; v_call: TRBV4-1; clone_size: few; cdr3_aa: CASSHPPGGTEAFF
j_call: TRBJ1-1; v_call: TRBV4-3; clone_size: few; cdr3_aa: CASSQGVWAENTEAFF
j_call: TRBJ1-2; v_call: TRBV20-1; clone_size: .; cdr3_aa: CSAKGVDGYTF
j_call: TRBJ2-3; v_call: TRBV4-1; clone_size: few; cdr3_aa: CASSQEDETDTQYF
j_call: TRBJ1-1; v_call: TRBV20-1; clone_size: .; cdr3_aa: CSARDRMGVNTEAFF
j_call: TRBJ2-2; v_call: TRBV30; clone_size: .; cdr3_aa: CAWRWSRDRELFF
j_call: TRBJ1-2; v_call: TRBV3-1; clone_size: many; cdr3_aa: CASSQGYRKEAFEGGYTF
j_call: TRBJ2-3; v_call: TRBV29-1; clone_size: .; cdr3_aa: CSVDQRVGTDTQYF
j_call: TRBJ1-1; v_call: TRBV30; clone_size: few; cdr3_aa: CAWRQQGYTEAFF
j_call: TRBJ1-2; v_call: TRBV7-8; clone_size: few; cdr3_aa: CASSPGLVYGYTF
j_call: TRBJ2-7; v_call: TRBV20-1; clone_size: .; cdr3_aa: CSAKPGNYEQYF
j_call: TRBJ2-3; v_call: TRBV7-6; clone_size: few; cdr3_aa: CASSFAIREDTQYF
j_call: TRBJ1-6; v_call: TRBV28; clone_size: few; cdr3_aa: CASSLGTVRSNSPLHF
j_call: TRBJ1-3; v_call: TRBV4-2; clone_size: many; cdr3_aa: CASSQGFEGNTIYF
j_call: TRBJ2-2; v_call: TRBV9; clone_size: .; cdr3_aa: CASSVEAGGRVLFF
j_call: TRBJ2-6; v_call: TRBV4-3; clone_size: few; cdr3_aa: CASSQTGVGANVLTF
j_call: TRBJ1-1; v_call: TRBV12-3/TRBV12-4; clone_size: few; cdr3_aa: CASSGGQGLTEAFF
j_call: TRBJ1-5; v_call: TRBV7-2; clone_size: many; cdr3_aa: CASSPTGTANNQPQHF
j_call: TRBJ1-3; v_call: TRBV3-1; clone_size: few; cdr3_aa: CASSQDRREGNTIYF
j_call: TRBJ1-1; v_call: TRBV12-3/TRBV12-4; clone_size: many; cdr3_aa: CASSQGRGAEAFF
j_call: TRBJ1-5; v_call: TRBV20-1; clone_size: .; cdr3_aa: CSAPDGGTAYSNQPQHF
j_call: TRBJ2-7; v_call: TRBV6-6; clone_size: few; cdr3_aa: CASSSHRYAEQYF
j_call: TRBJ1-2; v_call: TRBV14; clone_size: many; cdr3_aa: CASRNTKSRYGYTF
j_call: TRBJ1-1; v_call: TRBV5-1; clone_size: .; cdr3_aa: CASTLRGFSEAFF
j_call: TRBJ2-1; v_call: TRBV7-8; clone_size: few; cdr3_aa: CASSIRVPSLYNEQFF
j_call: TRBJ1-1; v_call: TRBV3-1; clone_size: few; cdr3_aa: CATGGGLNTEAFF
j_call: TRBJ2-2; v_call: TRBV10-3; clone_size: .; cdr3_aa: CAIMSAEGLSDTGELFF
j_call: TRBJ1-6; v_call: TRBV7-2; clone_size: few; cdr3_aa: CASSLGTSGGADSPLHF
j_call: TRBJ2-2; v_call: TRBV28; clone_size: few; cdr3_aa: CASSFLKGLTGELFF
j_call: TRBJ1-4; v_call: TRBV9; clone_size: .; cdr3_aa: CASSSLTGHNEKLFF
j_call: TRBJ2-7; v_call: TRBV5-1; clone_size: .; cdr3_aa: CASSQRTGGYEQYF
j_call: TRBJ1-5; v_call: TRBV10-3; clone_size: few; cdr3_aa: CAISESVHNSNQPQHF